Below are 10 T cell receptor beta chains sequenced from a single sample in a study of cytomegalovirus exposure and HLA in healthy donors. Use of 60 Vbeta and 13 Jbeta primers characterized the PCR. The protocol was immunoSEQ multiplex PCR, while the TCRdb copy is restricted to in-frame clones and leaves out a portion. The table lists 200,000 to 250,000 clones, 77% of them singletons. Sequenced input: PBMCs. These receptors came from a woman aged 60-70 years in good health and CMV-seropositive.

The chain employs TRBV19 and TRBJ1-2, with D perhaps TRBD1 (6 bases). Germline CDR1 LNHDA, CDR2 SQIVND (reference sequence). CDR3 size: 15 residues. Trimming removed 3 bases from V and 0 bases from J, with 11 bases in between. The CDR3 region has the DNA TGTGCCAGTAGTATCACAGGGAGGGCTAACTATGGCTACACCTTC. This codes for CASSITGRANYGYTF.

This chain joins TRBV18 and TRBJ1-1, with D unclear. The length of the CDR3 is 13 residues. V lost 2 bases and J 6 bases, leaving 10 bases between the germline ends. Germline loops: CDR1 KGHSH, CDR2 LQKENI. The CDR3 DNA reads as TGTGCCAGCTCACCAGGCGGCCTCTCTGAAGCTTTCTTT. Its protein is CASSPGGLSEAFF. Combining the CDR3 with reference TRBV18 and TRBJ1-1 gives the whole variable domain NAGVMQNPRHLVRRRGQEARLRCSPMKGHSHVYWYRQLPEEGLKFMVYLQKENIIDESGMPKERFSAEFPKEGPSILRIQQVVRGDSAAYFCASSPGGLSEAFFGQGTRLTVV.

The chain joins TRBV4-1 to TRBJ1-1; 7 bases line up with TRBD1. V lost 2 bases to trimming and J lost 3 bases; unmatched junction nucleotides: 9. The CDR3 consists of 16 residues. Germline loops: CDR1 MGHRA, CDR2 YSYEKL. Written as DNA, the CDR3 is TGCGCCAGCAGCCAAAAACAGGGGAGAGGGTACACTGAAGCTTTCTTT. Translation: CASSQKQGRGYTEAFF.

The V and J genes are TRBV28 and TRBJ2-7; 9 bases fit TRBD1. Trimming at V came to 6 bases and at J to 4 bases, leaving 7 bases not matched to a gene. The CDR3 runs 14 residues. CDR1 MDHEN and CDR2 SYDVKM come from the germline V gene. CDR3 sequence reads: CASRTGGFTYEQYF. CDR3 nucleotide sequence: TGTGCCAGCAGGACAGGGGGTTTCACTTACGAGCAGTACTTC.

This clone was found a few times. J is TRBJ1-1 and V is TRBV11-3; D is ambiguous. This CDR3 has 13 residues. The germline V gene encodes CDR1 SGHNT and CDR2 YENEEA. V was cut by 5 bases and J by 3 bases, with 10 bases left in between. Here the CDR3 DNA reads TGTGCCAGCAGCCGTGAGGGAGACACTGAAGCTTTCTTT. Protein product: CASSREGDTEAFF. Based on the CDR3 plus reference TRBV11-3 and TRBJ1-1, the full variable domain is EAGVVQSPRYKIIEKKQPVAFWCNPISGHNTLYWYLQNLGQGPELLIRYENEEAVDDSQLPKDRFSAERLKGVDSTLKIQPAELGDSAVYLCASSREGDTEAFFGQGTRLTVV.

The V and J genes are TRBV7-9 and TRBJ2-5, with D tentatively TRBD2 (6 bases). Trimming took off 1 base at V and 5 bases at J, with 11 bases between the two ends. The CDR3 consists of 14 residues. The V gene's germline CDR1 is SEHNR and CDR2 FQNEAQ (reference sequence). The CDR3 nucleotides are TGTGCCAGCAGCTTAGTGGAGGGATCGGAGACCCAGTACTTC. Its protein is CASSLVEGSETQYF.

The rearrangement joins TRBV29-1 to TRBJ2-5; the D gene is possibly TRBD1 (6 bases). The length of the CDR3 is 14 residues. V was shortened by 0 bases and J by 2 bases, with 10 bases between the two germline ends. In germline, CDR1 is SQVTM, CDR2 ANQGSEA. The CDR3 nucleotides read TGCAGCGTTGAAGAAGGGACAAGTCAAGAGACCCAGTACTTC. Protein: CSVEEGTSQETQYF.

This clone was observed a few times. J is TRBJ2-5 and V is TRBV10-3, with TRBD1 as a possible D gene (6 bases). The CDR3 consists of 13 residues. Between the trimmed V and J ends, which lost 6 bases and 5 bases, there was a span of 13 bases. CDR1 ENHRY and CDR2 SYGVKD come from the germline V gene. This chain's CDR3 is CAISETGIETQYF. The CDR3 DNA is TGTGCCATCAGCGAAACAGGGATCGAGACCCAGTACTTC.

This sequence joins TRBV5-1 and TRBJ2-1; 8 nucleotides line up with TRBD1. Germline V lookup: CDR1 SGHRS, CDR2 YFSETQ. The ends lost 3 bases at V and 10 bases at J; junction bases unmatched: 12. This CDR3 region has 15 residues. CDR3 region: CASSSRQGQASEQFF. The CDR3 DNA follows: TGCGCCAGCAGCTCCCGACAGGGACAGGCGTCCGAGCAGTTCTTC. Full variable domain (missing parts from reference TRBV5-1 and TRBJ2-1): KAGVTQTPRYLIKTRGQQVTLSCSPISGHRSVSWYQQTPGQGLQFLFEYFSETQRNKGNFPGRFSGRQFSNSRSEMNVSTLELGDSALYLCASSSRQGQASEQFFGPGTRLTVL.

V usage is TRBV6-5 and J usage is TRBJ2-7; D perhaps matches TRBD1 (6 bases). V was pared by 5 bases and J by 1 base, with 9 bases between. Germline CDR1 reads MNHEY; CDR2 reads SVGAGI. The CDR3 contains 13 residues. The CDR3 is CASSRQVSYEQYF. As DNA, the CDR3 is TGTGCCAGCAGTAGACAGGTTTCCTACGAGCAGTACTTC.